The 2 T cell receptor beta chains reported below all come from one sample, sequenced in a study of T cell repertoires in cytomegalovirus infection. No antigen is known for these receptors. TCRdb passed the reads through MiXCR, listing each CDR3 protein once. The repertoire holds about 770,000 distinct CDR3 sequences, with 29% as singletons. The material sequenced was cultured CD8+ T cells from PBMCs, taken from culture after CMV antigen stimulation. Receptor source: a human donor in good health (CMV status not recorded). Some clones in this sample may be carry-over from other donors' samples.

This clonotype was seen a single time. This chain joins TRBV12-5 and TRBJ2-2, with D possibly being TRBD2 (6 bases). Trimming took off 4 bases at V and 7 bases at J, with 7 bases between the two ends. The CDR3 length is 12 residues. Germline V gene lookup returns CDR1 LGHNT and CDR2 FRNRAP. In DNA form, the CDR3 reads TGTGCTAGTGGTTCGGGGGACGGGGAGCTGTTTTTT. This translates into CASGSGDGELFF.

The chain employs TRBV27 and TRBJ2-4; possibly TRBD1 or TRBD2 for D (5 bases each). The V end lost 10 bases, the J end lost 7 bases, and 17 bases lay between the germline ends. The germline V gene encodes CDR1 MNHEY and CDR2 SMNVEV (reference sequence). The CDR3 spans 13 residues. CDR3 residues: CATIRDPVNIQYF. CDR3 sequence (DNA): TGTGCCACCATCCGGGACCCGGTTAACATTCAGTACTTC.